These 28 T cell receptor beta chains were all obtained from the same sample, sequenced in a study of spatial heterogeneity in lung cancer. Time point here: blood at routine non-recurrence follow-up after resection. TCRdb passed the 5' RACE reads through MiXCR, listing each CDR3 protein once. The table lists approximately 110,000 distinct CDR3 sequences, approximately 11% of them singletons. The sequencing here drew on PBMCs, taken at follow-up. The receptor set was obtained from a female donor with early-stage non-small cell lung cancer.

This clonotype has only a few counts. The V and J genes are TRBV20-1 and TRBJ2-2, with a possible D match to TRBD1 (5 bases). The V gene's germline CDR1 is DFQATT and CDR2 SNEGSKA (reference sequence). Trimming took off 3 bases at V and 4 bases at J, with 12 bases between the two ends. The CDR3 contains 14 residues. The CDR3: CSARGPLGTGELFF. For the CDR3, the DNA is TGCAGTGCTAGGGGGCCTCTGGGCACCGGGGAGCTGTTTTTT.

This clonotype was seen a few times. V is TRBV11-1 and J is TRBJ2-5; no clear D. The CDR3 is 15 residues long. CDR1 and CDR2 from the germline V gene are SGHAT and FQDESV (reference sequence). V was shortened by 5 bases and J by 7 bases, with 20 bases between the two germline ends. CDR3 residues: CASSAISRRSRTQYF. The CDR3 DNA follows: TGTGCCAGCAGCGCGATCTCTCGCAGGAGTAGGACCCAGTACTTC.

The CDR3 nucleotides are TGTGCCAGCAGGCGACAGGATAGGCCTGGAAACACCATATATTTT. This codes for CASRRQDRPGNTIYF. The chain combines TRBV12-3 or TRBV12-4 with TRBJ1-3, with D perhaps matching TRBD1 (6 bases). The V end lost 6 bases, the J end lost 2 bases, and 14 bases lay between the germline ends. The CDR3 is 15 residues long.

This clonotype appeared a few times. V usage is TRBV27 and J usage is TRBJ2-1; 7 positions match TRBD2. The CDR3 runs 17 residues. The germline V gene has CDR1 MNHEY and CDR2 SMNVEV (reference sequence). Losses at the gene ends were 5 bases for V and 0 bases for J; bases not matched to a gene: 10. The CDR3 nucleotides are TGTGCCAGCAGTCGGGACTACATAAGATCCTCCTACAATGAGCAGTTCTTC. Amino acids: CASSRDYIRSSYNEQFF.

The V and J genes are TRBV7-6 and TRBJ1-4; weak D call: TRBD1 (6 bases). Germline V gene sequence: CDR1 SGHVS, CDR2 FNYEAQ. Trimming removed 4 bases from V and 8 bases from J, with 14 bases in between. There are 14 residues in the CDR3. CDR3 region: CASSSGQLIEKLFF. The CDR3 DNA reads TGTGCCAGCAGCTCCGGACAGTTAATAGAAAAACTGTTTTTT.

This clonotype was detected only a few times. The V call is TRBV20-1, the J call TRBJ2-1, with D possibly TRBD2 on 7 matching bases. CDR1 DFQATT and CDR2 SNEGSKA come from the germline V gene (reference sequence). V lost 3 bases and J lost 9, with 27 bases in between. The CDR3 runs 17 residues. The CDR3 protein is CSASPPGGARENGEQFF. CDR3 in DNA: TGCAGTGCTAGTCCCCCTGGGGGGGCTCGGGAGAACGGTGAGCAGTTCTTC.

CDR3 in DNA: TGCAGCGTGGTAACCCAGGGCAGGGGTCTATACGAGCAGTACTTC. Translating it yields CSVVTQGRGLYEQYF. This rearrangement joins TRBV29-1 to TRBJ2-7; tentatively, D is TRBD1 (6 bases). V was trimmed by 6 bases and J by 4 bases, leaving 22 bases between them. The CDR3 totals 15 residues. Germline loops: CDR1 SQVTM, CDR2 ANQGSEA.

As regards this clonotype: The junction and the germline gene differ at one end; a read error may be behind it. The gene calls are TRBV12-3 or TRBV12-4 and TRBJ2-3; the match to TRBD2 covers 11 bases. The CDR3 extends over 14 amino acids. CDR3 in amino acids: CASSLAGGADTQYF. The DNA for the CDR3 is TGTGCCAGCAGTCTAGCGGGAGGAGCAGATACGCAGTATTTT.

This chain uses TRBV4-2 with TRBJ2-2, with 8 bases lining up with TRBD2. The CDR3 is 19 residues long. Trimming cost V 1 base and J 6 bases; bases outside gene matches: 16. Germline loops: CDR1 LGHNA, CDR2 YNFKEQ. The CDR3 spells CASSQGTTGTSKVSGELFF. In DNA form, the CDR3 reads TGTGCCAGCAGCCAAGGGACTACCGGGACTAGTAAAGTCTCCGGGGAGCTGTTTTTT.

The sample holds a few counts of this clonotype. This chain connects TRBV6-4 to TRBJ2-1; D may be TRBD2 (6 bases). The V and J ends lost 6 bases and 0 bases respectively, with 15 bases between them. The germline V gene has CDR1 MRHNA and CDR2 SNTAGT. The CDR3 contains 16 residues. This CDR3 reads CASSPGTWGSYNEQFF. The DNA of the CDR3 is TGTGCCAGCAGCCCCGGGACTTGGGGCTCCTACAATGAGCAGTTCTTC.

This clonotype was counted many times. The J gene is TRBJ2-7, the V gene TRBV6-6, with TRBD2 matching over 7 bases. Germline loops: CDR1 MNHNY, CDR2 SVGAGI (reference sequence). The CDR3 covers 14 residues. V dropped 2 bases and J dropped 4; count of bases not matched to a gene: 5. CDR3 sequence reads: CASSYVGLRYEQYF. The CDR3 region has the DNA TGTGCCAGCAGTTACGTGGGACTACGATACGAGCAGTACTTC.

This clonotype was picked up many times. The chain uses TRBV12-3 or TRBV12-4 and TRBJ2-2; 8 bases align to TRBD2. V was clipped by 6 bases and J by 9 bases; unmatched bases: 12. The CDR3 has 15 residues. The CDR3 spells CASRPGTSGFRELFF. CDR3 in DNA: TGTGCCAGCAGACCCGGGACTAGTGGTTTCCGGGAGCTGTTTTTT.

This clonotype was seen only a few times. This sequence joins TRBV20-1 and TRBJ2-6, with 8 bases matching TRBD1. V lost 5 bases, J lost 1 base, and 4 bases stayed unmatched. Germline V CDR1 and CDR2: DFQATT, SNEGSKA (reference sequence). The CDR3 is made up of 15 amino acids. The CDR3 region is CSASGGASGANVLTF. CDR3 nucleotides: TGCAGTGCTTCAGGGGGCGCGTCTGGGGCCAACGTCCTGACTTTC.

This clonotype was seen a few times. The gene calls are TRBV2 and TRBJ1-2, with 7 positions matching TRBD1. The V segment lost 2 bases and the J segment 3 bases; nucleotides outside the gene matches: 0. CDR1 and CDR2 from the germline V gene are SNHLY and FYNNEI. This CDR3 spans 13 amino acids. The CDR3 spells CASSEQGDYGYTF. The CDR3 DNA reads as TGTGCCAGCAGTGAACAGGGGGACTATGGCTACACCTTC. The whole variable domain, filled in from reference TRBV2 and TRBJ1-2, reads EPEVTQTPSHQVTQMGQEVILRCVPISNHLYFYWYRQILGQKVEFLVSFYNNEISEKSEIFDDQFSVERPDGSNFTLKIRSTKLEDSAMYFCASSEQGDYGYTFGSGTRLTVV.

This clonotype has a handful of counts. This chain links TRBV6-2 or TRBV6-3 with TRBJ2-2; the D gene is possibly TRBD1 (6 bases). In germline, CDR1 is MNHEY, CDR2 SVGEGT. The CDR3 runs 15 residues. V lost 7 bases and J lost 2, with 14 bases in between. DNA for the CDR3: TGTGCCAGCATTGGACAGTCCCTAAACACCGGGGAGCTGTTTTTT. Protein: CASIGQSLNTGELFF.

V is TRBV7-7 and J is TRBJ2-2; a possible D gene is TRBD1 (5 bases). Germline V gene data show CDR1 as SSHAT and CDR2 as FNYEAQ (reference sequence). V was shortened by 5 bases and J by 3 bases, with 7 bases between the two germline ends. The CDR3 has 13 amino acids. The CDR3 is CASSRTYTGELFF. CDR3 bases: TGTGCCAGCAGCCGGACATACACCGGGGAGCTGTTTTTT.

This clonotype occurred a few times. This chain uses TRBV10-2 with TRBJ1-2; D may be TRBD1 (6 bases). Germline CDR1 reads WSHSY; CDR2 reads SAAADI. V lost 4 bases and J lost 5, with 11 bases in between. The CDR3 runs 13 residues. The CDR3 region has the DNA TGCGCCAGCAGTGGGACAGCCGATTATGGCTACACCTTC. This codes for CASSGTADYGYTF.

This clonotype has a count of ten or more. The chain is built from TRBV6-5 and TRBJ1-5; no firm D call. There are 14 residues in the CDR3. The ends were cut back, 9 bases at V and 3 bases at J, with 15 bases in the middle. CDR1 MNHEY and CDR2 SVGAGI come from the germline V gene. CDR3 loop: CARVRRGDNQPQHF. Here the CDR3 DNA reads TGTGCCAGAGTGAGGCGAGGAGACAATCAGCCCCAGCATTTT.

In this sample, this clonotype turned up a few times. The chain is built from TRBV27 and TRBJ2-2; D not resolved. V lost 4 bases, J lost 4 bases, and 10 bases lay in between. This CDR3 spans 14 amino acids. CDR1 and CDR2 (germline): MNHEY, SMNVEV (reference sequence). The CDR3 bases are TGTGCCAGCAGTTCTAGGGTGGGCACCGGGGAGCTGTTTTTT. It translates to CASSSRVGTGELFF.

This clonotype was seen a few times. The gene calls are TRBV20-1 and TRBJ2-7, with 7 positions matching TRBD1. J lost 3 bases, V lost 6 bases, and 14 bases had no gene match. The CDR3 is 15 residues long. Germline values: CDR1 DFQATT, CDR2 SNEGSKA (reference sequence). The CDR3: CSAFIGGSARYEQYF. The CDR3 DNA follows: TGCAGTGCCTTTATAGGGGGCTCTGCTCGCTACGAGCAGTACTTC.

This CDR3 is CSVMVLRNEQFF. The CDR3, as DNA: TGCAGTGTAATGGTCCTCCGCAATGAGCAGTTCTTC. The V and J genes are TRBV20-1 and TRBJ2-1; D not certain. The germline V gene encodes CDR1 DFQATT and CDR2 SNEGSKA (reference sequence). This CDR3 is 12 amino acids long. Trimming cost V 7 bases and J 6 bases, with 13 bases left between them.

J is TRBJ2-1 and V is TRBV20-1; no definite D call. The germline V gene has CDR1 DFQATT and CDR2 SNEGSKA (reference sequence). CDR3 length: 15 amino acids. V was shortened by 0 bases and J by 2 bases, with 11 bases between the two germline ends. The CDR3 here is CSARDRVTTYNEQFF. For the CDR3, the DNA is TGCAGTGCTAGAGATCGGGTGACCACCTACAATGAGCAGTTCTTC.

This clonotype was found a few times. The genes are TRBV19 and TRBJ2-2; 9 bases line up with TRBD1. V shed 5 bases and J 4 bases; nucleotides not matched to a gene: 5. Germline-derived CDR1 and CDR2 are LNHDA and SQIVND (reference sequence). The CDR3 is made up of 15 amino acids. CDR3 DNA: TGTGCCAGTAGTGCCCAGACAGGGGGCACCGGGGAGCTGTTTTTT. Its protein is CASSAQTGGTGELFF.

The chain is built from TRBV15 and TRBJ2-3; 7 nucleotides match TRBD2. V trimming: 0 bases; J trimming: 2 bases; junction bases outside the gene matches: 5. The CDR3 length is 16 residues. Germline V gene lookup returns CDR1 LNHNV and CDR2 YYDKDF (reference sequence). CDR3 loop: CATSRDLAANTDTQYF. The CDR3 DNA is TGTGCCACCAGCAGAGATCTAGCGGCGAACACAGATACGCAGTATTTT.

This clonotype has ten or more counts. The rearrangement uses TRBV28 and TRBJ1-3; TRBD1 matches 8 bases. CDR3 length equals 14 residues. CDR1 is MDHEN, CDR2 SYDVKM, per germline. The V and J ends lost 7 bases and 3 bases, in that order; junction bases with no gene match: 5. The CDR3 loop reads CASIGQGIGNTIYF. DNA of the CDR3: TGTGCCAGCATAGGACAGGGAATTGGAAACACCATATATTTT. Looking up the rest from reference TRBV28 and TRBJ1-3 gives the full variable domain: DVKVTQSSRYLVKRTGEKVFLECVQDMDHENMFWYRQDPGLGLRLIYFSYDVKMKEKGDIPEGYSVSREKKERFSLILESASTNQTSMYLCASIGQGIGNTIYFGEGSWLTVV.

This clonotype was recorded a few times. This rearrangement joins TRBV7-9 to TRBJ2-1; 8 nucleotides line up with TRBD2. The J segment lost 9 bases and the V segment lost 1 base, leaving 5 bases of the junction unmatched. The CDR3 covers 14 residues. Germline CDR1 reads SEHNR; CDR2 reads FQNEAQ (reference sequence). The CDR3 DNA is TGTGCCAGCAGCTTAGTGGTCGGACTAGCTGAGCAGTTCTTC. Encoded protein: CASSLVVGLAEQFF.

J is TRBJ1-1 and V is TRBV30; 7 nucleotides agree with TRBD1. V dropped 1 base and J dropped 8; count of bases not matched to a gene: 7. Germline V gives CDR1 GTSNPN, CDR2 SVGIG (reference sequence). The CDR3 has 13 residues. The CDR3 loop reads CAWSAHSTGEAFF. The DNA for the CDR3 is TGTGCCTGGAGTGCCCACTCGACAGGGGAAGCTTTCTTT.

The genes are TRBV3-1 and TRBJ2-3; perhaps TRBD1 as D (7 bases). Germline loops: CDR1 LGHDT, CDR2 YNNKEL (reference sequence). V was clipped by 0 bases and J by 11 bases, with 21 bases between them. This CDR3 region has 16 residues. The CDR3 loop reads CASSQDRNSRGTEQYF. The CDR3, as DNA: TGTGCCAGCAGCCAAGATCGAAATAGTCGGGGGACAGAGCAGTATTTT.